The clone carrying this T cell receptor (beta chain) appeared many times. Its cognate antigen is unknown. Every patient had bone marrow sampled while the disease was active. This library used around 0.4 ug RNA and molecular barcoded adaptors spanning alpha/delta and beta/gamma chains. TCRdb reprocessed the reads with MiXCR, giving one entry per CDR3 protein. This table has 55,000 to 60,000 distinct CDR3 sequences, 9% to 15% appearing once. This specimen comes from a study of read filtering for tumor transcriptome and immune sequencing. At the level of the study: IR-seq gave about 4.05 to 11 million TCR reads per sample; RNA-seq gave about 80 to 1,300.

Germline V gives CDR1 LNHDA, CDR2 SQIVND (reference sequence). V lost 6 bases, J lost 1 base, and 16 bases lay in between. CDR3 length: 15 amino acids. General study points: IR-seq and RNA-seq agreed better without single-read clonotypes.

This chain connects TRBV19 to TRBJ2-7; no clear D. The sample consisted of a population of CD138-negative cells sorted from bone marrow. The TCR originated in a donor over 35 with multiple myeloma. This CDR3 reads CASRPAAPASYEQYF. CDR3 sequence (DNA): TGTGCCAGTAGACCTGCAGCACCCGCGTCCTACGAGCAGTACTTC.